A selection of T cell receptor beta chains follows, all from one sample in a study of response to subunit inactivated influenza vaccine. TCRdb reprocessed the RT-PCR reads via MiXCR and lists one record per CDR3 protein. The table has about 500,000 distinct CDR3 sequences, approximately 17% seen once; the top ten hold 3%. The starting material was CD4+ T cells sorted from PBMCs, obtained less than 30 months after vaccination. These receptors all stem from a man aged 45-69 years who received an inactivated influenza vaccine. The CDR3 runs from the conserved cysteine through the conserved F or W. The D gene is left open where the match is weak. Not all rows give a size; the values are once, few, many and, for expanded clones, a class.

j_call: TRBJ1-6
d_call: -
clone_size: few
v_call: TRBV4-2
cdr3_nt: TGTGCCAGCAGCCAAGATCCCCCCATCCGACCCTATAATTCACCCCTCCACTTT
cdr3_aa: CASSQDPPIRPYNSPLHF

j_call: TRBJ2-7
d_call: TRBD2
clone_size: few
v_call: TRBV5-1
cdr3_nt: TGCGCCAGCTATCCGGGGGGAGGTCATACCTACGAGCAGTACTTC
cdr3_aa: CASYPGGGHTYEQYF

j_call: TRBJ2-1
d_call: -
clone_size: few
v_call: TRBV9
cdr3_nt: TGTGCCAGCAGCACCCGGGATCTAACCTACAATGAGCAGTTCTTC
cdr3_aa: CASSTRDLTYNEQFF

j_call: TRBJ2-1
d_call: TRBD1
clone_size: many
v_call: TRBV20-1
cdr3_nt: TGCAGTGCCCCGAGACAGGGCTCTCGCAATGAGCAGTTCTTC
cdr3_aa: CSAPRQGSRNEQFF

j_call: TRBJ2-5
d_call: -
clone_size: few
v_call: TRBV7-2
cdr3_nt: TGTGCCAGCAGCTTAGTCTACAAAGAGACCCAGTACTTC
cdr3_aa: CASSLVYKETQYF

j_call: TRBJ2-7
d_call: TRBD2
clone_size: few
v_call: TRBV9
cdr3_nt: TGTGCCAGCAGCGTATCTAGCGGGAGTAGTTACGAGCAGTACTTC
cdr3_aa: CASSVSSGSSYEQYF

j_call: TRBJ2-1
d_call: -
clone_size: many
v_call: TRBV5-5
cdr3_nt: TGTGCCAGCAGCAGGCAAGGGGGGGACTACAATGAGCAGTTCTTC
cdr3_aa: CASSRQGGDYNEQFF

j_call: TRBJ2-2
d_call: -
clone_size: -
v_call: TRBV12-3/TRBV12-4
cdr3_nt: TGTGCCAGCAGTTGTACAGCCGGGGAGCTGTTTTTT
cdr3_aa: CASSCTAGELFF

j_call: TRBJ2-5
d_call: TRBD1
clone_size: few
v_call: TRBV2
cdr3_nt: TGTGCCAGCAGTGTCCGACAGGGGGAGACCCAGTACTTC
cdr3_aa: CASSVRQGETQYF

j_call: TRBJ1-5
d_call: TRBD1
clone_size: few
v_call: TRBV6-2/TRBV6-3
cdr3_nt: TGTGCCAGCAGTTACGTCGGAGGGGGCAGGAATCAGCCCCAGCATTTT
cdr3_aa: CASSYVGGGRNQPQHF

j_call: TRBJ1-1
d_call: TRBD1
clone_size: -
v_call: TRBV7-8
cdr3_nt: TGTGCCAGCAGCACGAGTCGGGTGACAGGGGAAGCTTTCTTT
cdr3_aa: CASSTSRVTGEAFF

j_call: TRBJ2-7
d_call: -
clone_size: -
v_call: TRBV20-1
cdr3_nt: TGCAGTGCTAGCCCCCAGCTGAGCTCCTACGAGCAGTACTTC
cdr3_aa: CSASPQLSSYEQYF

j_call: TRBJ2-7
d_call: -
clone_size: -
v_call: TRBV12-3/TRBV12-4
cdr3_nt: TGTGCCAGCAGTTTCGGCCAGGGTAGAGGCGAGCAGTACTTC
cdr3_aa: CASSFGQGRGEQYF

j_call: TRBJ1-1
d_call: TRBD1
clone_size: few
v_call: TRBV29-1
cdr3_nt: TGCAGCGCACGCGACAGGGGGAGAATGAACACTGAAGCTTTCTTT
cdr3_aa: CSARDRGRMNTEAFF

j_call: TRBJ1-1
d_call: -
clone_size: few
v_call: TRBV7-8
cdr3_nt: TGTGCCAGCAGCTTGTCGGCGGCCCCGTACCTCTTTGAAGCTTTCTTT
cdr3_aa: CASSLSAAPYLFEAFF

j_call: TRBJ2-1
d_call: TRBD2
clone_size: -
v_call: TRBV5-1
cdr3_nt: TGCGCCAGCAGTTTACTAGCGGGTAAAACCTACAATGAGCAGTTCTTC
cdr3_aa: CASSLLAGKTYNEQFF